Presented here are 5 T cell receptor beta chains from one specimen sequenced in a study of control samples from healthy donors and cancer patients. Generated by immunoSEQ multiplex PCR, the TCRdb table keeps only in-frame clones and is missing some. The sample consists of some 150,000 clones, 85% to 95% of them appearing once. Input material: blood. The receptor set was obtained from a woman aged 55-70 years in good health.

This sequence joins TRBV30 and TRBJ1-1; D might be TRBD1 (6 bases). Germline assignment: CDR1 GTSNPN and CDR2 SVGIG (reference sequence). Trimming removed 3 bases from V and 0 bases from J, with 8 bases in between. This CDR3 contains 13 residues. Written as DNA, the CDR3 is TGTGCCTGGAGCACAGGGATGAACACTGAAGCTTTCTTT. Amino acid sequence: CAWSTGMNTEAFF.

The V call is TRBV7-2, the J call TRBJ1-2; 9 bases agree with TRBD1. V gave up 4 bases and J gave up 7 bases; unmatched junction bases: 4. This CDR3 has 13 residues. Germline V gives CDR1 SGHTA, CDR2 FQGNSA. CDR3 loop: CASSSGQGSGYTF. The CDR3 nucleotides are TGTGCCAGCAGCTCTGGACAGGGGAGTGGCTACACCTTC. Drawing the rest from reference TRBV7-2 and TRBJ1-2, the complete variable domain is GAGVSQSPSNKVTEKGKDVELRCDPISGHTALYWYRQSLGQGLEFLIYFQGNSAPDKSGLPSDRFSAERTGGSVSTLTIQRTQQEDSAVYLCASSSGQGSGYTFGSGTRLTVV.

The chain recombines TRBV5-6 with TRBJ2-3, with unresolved D. Germline-derived CDR1 and CDR2 are SGHDT and YYEEEE. CDR3 length: 14 amino acids. V was trimmed by 1 base and J by 1 base, leaving 7 bases between them. This CDR3 is CASSLFQGTDTQYF. The CDR3 DNA sequence: TGTGCCAGCAGCTTGTTCCAGGGCACAGATACGCAGTATTTT.

This clone appeared a single time. The chain has TRBV30 and TRBJ1-1; perhaps TRBD1 as D (5 bases). The CDR3 spans 17 residues. Germline V gene lookup returns CDR1 GTSNPN and CDR2 SVGIG (reference sequence). Trimming removed 4 bases at V and 0 bases at J, with 21 bases between. This CDR3 reads CAWTPPGELSMNTEAFF. In DNA, the CDR3 is TGTGCCTGGACCCCCCCGGGGGAATTATCTATGAACACTGAAGCTTTCTTT.

The chain carries TRBV19 and TRBJ2-7, with 7 bases fitting TRBD1. After removal of 9 bases from V and 3 bases from J, the junction contained 8 bases not matched to a gene. CDR1 is LNHDA, CDR2 SQIVND, per germline (reference sequence). The CDR3 covers 13 residues. CDR3 region: CASADRTDYEQYF. As DNA, the CDR3 is TGTGCCAGCGCGGACAGGACGGACTACGAGCAGTACTTC.